This passage covers 31 T cell receptor beta chains from one sample sequenced in a study of CD8+ T cells in alopecia areata. cDNA reverse transcribed from extracted RNA served as the sequencing template. TCRdb keeps only in-frame clones here, not all; method: immunoSEQ multiplex PCR. The sample includes some 82,000 clones, around 54% of them seen just once. The sample taken for sequencing was NKG2D-high CD8+ T cells sorted from blood. The receptors were gathered from a human donor with alopecia areata.

This chain links TRBV13 with TRBJ2-7; 9 bases are a match to TRBD1. Germline loops: CDR1 PRHDT, CDR2 FYEKMQ (reference sequence). CDR3 length: 14 residues. With V trimmed by 4 bases and J by 3 bases, 4 bases remained unmatched. In nucleotides, the CDR3 is TGTGCCAGCAGCTCCGGACAGGGGAACTACGAGCAGTACTTC. Protein: CASSSGQGNYEQYF.

The chain links TRBV13 to TRBJ1-2; TRBD1 matches 7 bases. Germline V gene data show CDR1 as PRHDT and CDR2 as FYEKMQ (reference sequence). V trimming: 4 bases; J trimming: 8 bases; junction bases outside the gene matches: 10. This CDR3 region has 14 residues. The CDR3 sequence: CASSSPGQTEGYTF. As DNA, the CDR3 is TGTGCCAGCAGCTCGCCGGGACAGACAGAAGGCTACACCTTC.

The V gene is TRBV11-2, the J gene TRBJ2-5, with TRBD1 matching over 8 bases. Per germline, CDR1 SGHAT and CDR2 FQNNGV. J was trimmed by 0 bases and V by 6 bases; bases with no gene match: 6. The CDR3 spans 15 residues. CDR3 DNA: TGTGCCAGCAGTCAACCGGGACAGGACCAAGAGACCCAGTACTTC. Encoded protein: CASSQPGQDQETQYF.

The J gene is TRBJ2-1, the V gene TRBV28; TRBD2 agrees at 7 bases. V shed 5 bases, J shed 8 bases, and the junction held 6 bases outside the gene matches. The CDR3 runs to 13 residues. Germline CDR1 MDHEN, CDR2 SYDVKM. The CDR3 sequence is CASSLAAGYEQFF. In DNA, the CDR3 is TGTGCCAGCAGTCTAGCGGCGGGATATGAGCAGTTCTTC.

The chain carries TRBV29-1 and TRBJ1-1; D gene ambiguous. V was clipped by 5 bases and J by 1 base, with 5 bases between them. Germline CDR1 reads SQVTM; CDR2 reads ANQGSEA. This CDR3 has 11 amino acids. CDR3 DNA sequence: TGCAGCGTTCAGGCGAACACTGAAGCTTTCTTT. Translating gives CSVQANTEAFF.

V and J are TRBV5-1 and TRBJ2-1; TRBD2 is a possible D gene (5 bases). The CDR3 runs to 12 residues. The germline CDR1 and CDR2 sequences are SGHRS and YFSETQ. Trimming removed 3 bases from V and 4 bases from J, with 5 bases in between. This CDR3 is CASSWEYNEQFF. CDR3 bases: TGCGCCAGCAGCTGGGAGTACAATGAGCAGTTCTTC.

This clone was recorded a few times. The chain is built from TRBV29-1 and TRBJ1-5; D is possibly TRBD1 (5 bases). Germline lookup yields CDR1 SQVTM and CDR2 ANQGSEA. Trimming took off 4 bases at V and 4 bases at J, with 14 bases between the two ends. The CDR3 spans 14 residues. CDR3 DNA sequence: TGCAGCGTTGGAGAGACAGATGATAATCAGCCCCAGCATTTT. It codes for CSVGETDDNQPQHF.

V is TRBV4-1 and J is TRBJ2-7, with 8 bases identical to TRBD1. The germline CDR1 and CDR2 sequences are MGHRA and YSYEKL. The trim removed 2 bases at V and 3 bases at J, leaving 6 bases unmatched. The CDR3 runs to 15 residues. CDR3 protein: CASSQRTGMNYEQYF. The CDR3 DNA follows: TGCGCCAGCAGCCAACGGACAGGGATGAACTACGAGCAGTACTTC.

The chain combines TRBV7-9 with TRBJ1-2; 9 nucleotides align to TRBD1. The CDR3 is made up of 14 amino acids. Germline CDR1 reads SEHNR; CDR2 reads FQNEAQ (reference sequence). V was pared by 6 bases and J by 1 base, with 3 bases of the junction left unmatched. DNA of the CDR3: TGTGCCAGCAGTACGGGACAGGGTAACTATGGCTACACCTTC. This translates into CASSTGQGNYGYTF.

This clone has more than one count but fewer than ten. The rearrangement uses TRBV28 and TRBJ2-2, with D unclear. V was clipped by 3 bases and J by 1 base, with 9 bases between them. This CDR3 has 15 amino acids. In germline, CDR1 is MDHEN, CDR2 SYDVKM. In nucleotides, the CDR3 is TGTGCCAGCAGTTTTTCTCTAGAGAACACCGGGGAGCTGTTTTTT. Translation gives CASSFSLENTGELFF. The full variable domain, rest sourced from reference TRBV28 and TRBJ2-2, is DVKVTQSSRYLVKRTGEKVFLECVQDMDHENMFWYRQDPGLGLRLIYFSYDVKMKEKGDIPEGYSVSREKKERFSLILESASTNQTSMYLCASSFSLENTGELFFGEGSRLTVL.

This chain connects TRBV4-1 to TRBJ1-4; D is possibly TRBD1 (5 bases). Trimming pared 3 bases from V and 7 bases from J, leaving 12 bases between. Germline V lookup: CDR1 MGHRA, CDR2 YSYEKL. The CDR3 totals 14 residues. The CDR3 coding sequence is TGCGCCAGCAGCCAGGTAGGGGACGGTGAAAAACTGTTTTTT. Protein product: CASSQVGDGEKLFF.

There are a few counts of this clone. J is TRBJ2-7 and V is TRBV29-1; D tentatively fits TRBD1 or TRBD2 (5 bases each). Deletions cut 7 bases from V and 7 bases from J, with 17 bases between. The germline CDR1 and CDR2 sequences are SQVTM and ANQGSEA. The CDR3 sequence is 12 residues long. CDR3 in amino acids: CSAEGREWEQYF. DNA for the CDR3: TGCAGCGCCGAAGGCAGGGAGTGGGAGCAGTACTTC.

Only a few counts were recorded for this clone. V is TRBV4-3 and J is TRBJ2-5, with 10 bases that match TRBD2. The V and J ends lost 3 bases and 5 bases, in that order; junction bases with no gene match: 0. Germline V gene data show CDR1 as LGHNA and CDR2 as YSLEER. This CDR3 contains 13 residues. The CDR3 region is CASSQGLAETQYF. For the CDR3, the DNA is TGCGCCAGCAGCCAGGGACTAGCGGAGACCCAGTACTTC.

The rearrangement joins TRBV29-1 to TRBJ2-7; D tentatively fits TRBD1 or TRBD2 (5 bases each). V gave up 1 base and J gave up 7 bases, with 11 bases separating them. Germline lookup yields CDR1 SQVTM and CDR2 ANQGSEA. The CDR3 covers 12 residues. CDR3 bases: TGCAGCGTTGAAGGCAGGGAGAGGGAGCAGTACTTC. This encodes CSVEGREREQYF.

The gene calls are TRBV27 and TRBJ2-1, with D possibly being TRBD2 (5 bases). The length of the CDR3 is 11 residues. Germline CDR1 MNHEY, CDR2 SMNVEV (reference sequence). Between the trimmed V and J ends, which lost 5 bases and 13 bases, there was a span of 12 bases. The CDR3 protein is CASSQSGEQFF. CDR3 coding DNA: TGTGCCAGCAGTCAGAGCGGTGAACAGTTCTTC.

The table lists this clone with a count of one. The rearrangement links TRBV5-1 to TRBJ1-2, with 8 bases that match TRBD1. V dropped 0 bases and J dropped 5; count of bases not matched to a gene: 9. The CDR3 runs to 16 residues. Germline CDR1 reads SGHRS; CDR2 reads YFSETQ. In DNA form, the CDR3 reads TGCGCCAGCAGCTTGGCCTACGACAGGGGCGCTTATGGCTACACCTTC. It is translated as CASSLAYDRGAYGYTF. The variable domain in full, with the rest retrieved from reference TRBV5-1 and TRBJ1-2, is KAGVTQTPRYLIKTRGQQVTLSCSPISGHRSVSWYQQTPGQGLQFLFEYFSETQRNKGNFPGRFSGRQFSNSRSEMNVSTLELGDSALYLCASSLAYDRGAYGYTFGSGTRLTVV.

The chain carries TRBV11-2 and TRBJ2-7; TRBD1 matches 9 bases. This CDR3 contains 16 residues. The germline V gene encodes CDR1 SGHAT and CDR2 FQNNGV. V shed 0 bases, J shed 2 bases, and the junction held 5 bases outside the gene matches. In DNA form, the CDR3 reads TGTGCCAGCAGCTTAGATTTTGGGACAGGGACCTACGAGCAGTACTTC. Its protein product is CASSLDFGTGTYEQYF.

This sequence joins TRBV5-6 and TRBJ1-1; 7 nucleotides match TRBD1. The J segment lost 4 bases and the V segment lost 2 bases, leaving 5 bases of the junction unmatched. The germline V gene encodes CDR1 SGHDT and CDR2 YYEEEE. This CDR3 has 14 amino acids. CDR3 coding DNA: TGTGCCAGCAGCTTTAACAGGGGTGTCACTGAAGCTTTCTTT. Encoded protein: CASSFNRGVTEAFF.

The gene calls are TRBV6-1 and TRBJ2-6; 7 nucleotides agree with TRBD1. V shed 3 bases, J shed 0 bases, and the junction held 2 bases outside the gene matches. The CDR3 totals 16 residues. Germline CDR1 is MNHNS and CDR2 is SASEGT. The CDR3 coding sequence is TGTGCCAGCAGTGAGACAGGGTCCTCTGGGGCCAACGTCCTGACTTTC. Amino acid sequence: CASSETGSSGANVLTF.

The V and J genes are TRBV11-2 and TRBJ1-5; D is perhaps TRBD1 (5 bases). The length of the CDR3 is 13 residues. From germline, CDR1 is SGHAT and CDR2 FQNNGV. Trimming pared 5 bases from V and 5 bases from J, leaving 10 bases between. The chain's CDR3 is CASSLGTDQPQHF. Here the CDR3 DNA reads TGTGCCAGCAGCCTAGGGACGGATCAGCCCCAGCATTTT.

V gene TRBV27 combines with J gene TRBJ2-1, with a possible D match to TRBD2 (6 bases). The CDR3 covers 14 residues. The ends were cut back, 2 bases at V and 5 bases at J, with 10 bases in the middle. The germline V gene encodes CDR1 MNHEY and CDR2 SMNVEV (reference sequence). In DNA form, the CDR3 reads TGTGCCAGCAGTTTAGCCGGGACTCACAATGAGCAGTTCTTC. It specifies CASSLAGTHNEQFF.

This chain uses TRBV7-9 with TRBJ2-5, with a possible D match to TRBD2 (5 bases). Germline CDR1 is SEHNR and CDR2 is FQNEAQ (reference sequence). This CDR3 is built from 14 residues. V dropped 5 bases and J dropped 5 bases, with 15 bases sitting between them. CDR3 DNA sequence: TGTGCCAGCAGCGAGAGACTAATCCCCGAGACCCAGTACTTC. It codes for CASSERLIPETQYF. The full variable domain, rest sourced from reference TRBV7-9 and TRBJ2-5, is DTGVSQNPRHKITKRGQNVTFRCDPISEHNRLYWYRQTLGQGPEFLTYFQNEAQLEKSRLLSDRFSAERPKGSFSTLEIQRTEQGDSAMYLCASSERLIPETQYFGPGTRLLVL.

The genes are TRBV29-1 and TRBJ2-1; no clear D gene. The V end was cut by 3 bases, the J end by 7 bases, with 31 bases between. The CDR3 consists of 19 residues. Germline V gives CDR1 SQVTM, CDR2 ANQGSEA. CDR3 nucleotide sequence: TGCAGCGTTGAGGGTCGGCGGTCGATCCCCTACGGTGGCAATAATGAGCAGTTCTTC. Its protein product is CSVEGRRSIPYGGNNEQFF.

This clone was detected once. V is TRBV27 and J is TRBJ2-1; TRBD2 agrees at 8 bases. CDR1 is MNHEY and CDR2 is SMNVEV in the germline V gene (reference sequence). The CDR3 has 14 residues. J lost 9 bases, V lost 5 bases, and 9 bases had no gene match. CDR3 loop: CASSVFDSGIEQFF. DNA of the CDR3: TGTGCCAGCAGTGTCTTTGATAGCGGGATTGAGCAGTTCTTC.

This clone was detected only a few times. The chain links TRBV4-3 to TRBJ2-1; D unresolved. V lost 0 bases and J lost 8, with 11 bases in between. CDR3 length equals 14 residues. Germline values: CDR1 LGHNA, CDR2 YSLEER. CDR3 DNA sequence: TGCGCCAGCAGCCAAGATCCGGTTGGCGATGAGCAGTTCTTC. This gives the protein CASSQDPVGDEQFF.

This clone was observed a few times. V is TRBV19 and J is TRBJ2-1; no definite D call. Trimming removed 3 bases at V and 0 bases at J, with 9 bases between. Per the germline V gene, CDR1 is LNHDA and CDR2 is SQIVND (reference sequence). The CDR3 is 15 residues long. The CDR3 region has the DNA TGTGCCAGTAGTATCGGCCCAAGCTCCTACAATGAGCAGTTCTTC. As protein: CASSIGPSSYNEQFF. Based on the CDR3 plus reference TRBV19 and TRBJ2-1, the full variable domain is DGGITQSPKYLFRKEGQNVTLSCEQNLNHDAMYWYRQDPGQGLRLIYYSQIVNDFQKGDIAEGYSVSREKKESFPLTVTSAQKNPTAFYLCASSIGPSSYNEQFFGPGTRLTVL.

The chain has TRBV29-1 and TRBJ2-1; 8 nucleotides line up with TRBD1. This CDR3 comprises 14 residues. The V gene end was trimmed by 5 bases and the J gene end by 4 bases; junction bases not matched to a gene: 7. The germline V gene encodes CDR1 SQVTM and CDR2 ANQGSEA. The DNA of the CDR3 is TGCAGCGTTACGGACAGGGAGTTTTACAATGAGCAGTTCTTC. Translating it yields CSVTDREFYNEQFF.

CDR3 sequence (DNA): TGCGCCAGCAGCCGACTAGCGGGTACGAACACCGGGGAGCTGTTTTTT. Translated, it gives CASSRLAGTNTGELFF. The chain joins TRBV4-3 to TRBJ2-2, with TRBD2 identical over 10 bases. Germline values: CDR1 LGHNA, CDR2 YSLEER. Losses at the gene ends were 4 bases for V and 0 bases for J; bases not matched to a gene: 2. The CDR3 length is 16 residues.

This clone was seen a few times. This sequence joins TRBV7-9 and TRBJ2-5, with 9 bases that match TRBD1. Germline CDR1 and CDR2: SEHNR and FQNEAQ (reference sequence). This CDR3 has 15 amino acids. With V trimmed by 5 bases and J by 2 bases, 6 bases remained unmatched. For the CDR3, the DNA is TGTGCCAGCAGCCCTTGGACAGGGGCGCAAGAGACCCAGTACTTC. The encoded protein is CASSPWTGAQETQYF. Together with reference TRBV7-9 and TRBJ2-5, the CDR3 gives the full variable domain: DTGVSQNPRHKITKRGQNVTFRCDPISEHNRLYWYRQTLGQGPEFLTYFQNEAQLEKSRLLSDRFSAERPKGSFSTLEIQRTEQGDSAMYLCASSPWTGAQETQYFGPGTRLLVL.

The V call is TRBV7-3, the J call TRBJ1-2; 9 bases fit TRBD1. This CDR3 spans 15 amino acids. Per germline, CDR1 SGHTA and CDR2 FQGTGA. V was clipped by 5 bases and J by 2 bases; unmatched bases: 6. CDR3 sequence (DNA): TGTGCCAGCAGCAAAACTGACAGGGGGAACTATGGCTACACCTTC. This encodes CASSKTDRGNYGYTF.

The gene calls are TRBV2 and TRBJ2-7; 7 nucleotides align to TRBD1. With 5 bases clipped from V and 6 bases from J, the junction kept 7 bases outside the gene matches. The CDR3 extends over 13 amino acids. Germline V gives CDR1 SNHLY, CDR2 FYNNEI. The CDR3 DNA follows: TGTGCCAGCAGTTCCGGACAGGTCGGCGAGCAGTACTTC. It encodes CASSSGQVGEQYF.